The present TCR beta chain was sequenced within a study of T-cell memory formation after mild COVID-19. Study conclusions and caveats: Some SARS-CoV-2-responding clones were already detected in memory before infection.

As for this clonotype: The antigen remains unidentified.

This CDR3 has 14 amino acids. Germline CDR1 and CDR2: SGHRS and YFSETQ. V was shortened by 0 bases and J by 3 bases, with 10 bases between the two germline ends. Constant-segment primers were used for 5'RACE, and the resulting TCR alpha and TCR beta cDNA libraries carried sample barcodes and UMIs. One entry per CDR3 protein, called by TCRdb with MiXCR from the 5' RACE reads. Altogether 430,000 or so distinct CDR3 sequences are present, around 27% being singletons, with the ten largest covering around 13%. The chain combines TRBV5-1 with TRBJ2-7; D not certain. This clonotype originated in an adult woman who had mild COVID-19 (a few samples of this study predate the infection). Cell type and time point are not known. Sequenced input: PBMCs or a T cell subset sorted from them (not recorded which). The CDR3 bases are TGCGCCAGCAGCTTGGACCGTCTAAACTACGAGCAGTACTTC. Translation: CASSLDRLNYEQYF.